This T cell receptor (beta chain) originates from a study of read filtering for tumor transcriptome and immune sequencing. Many counts were recorded for this clonotype. The antigen remains unidentified. From roughly 390 ng of RNA, a library with molecular barcoded alpha/delta and beta/gamma adaptors was made. One entry per CDR3 protein results from TCRdb running MiXCR on the reads. The sample includes roughly 5,800 distinct CDR3 sequences, 20% to 25% of them seen just once. Study conclusions and caveats: Sorted CD138-negative bone marrow cells were not purified T cells. Dropping single-read clonotypes raised IR-seq and RNA-seq shared-clonotype correlation.

Sampling of bone marrow took place during active disease in every patient. The origin of this receptor is a donor aged 40 or older with multiple myeloma. Sequencing input: a population of CD138-negative cells sorted from bone marrow.

The CDR3 DNA sequence: TGTGCCAGCAGCCCGTGGGACTCCTACAATGAGCAGTTCTTC. Residues: CASSPWDSYNEQFF. The chain employs TRBV6-5 and TRBJ2-1; D uncertain. Germline V gene lookup returns CDR1 MNHEY and CDR2 SVGAGI. Trimming stripped 6 bases from V and 0 bases from J, with 9 bases between. The CDR3 is 14 amino acids.